The clone carrying this TCR beta chain was seen more than once but under ten times. Its antigen is as yet unknown. TCRdb's table, derived via immunoSEQ multiplex PCR, lists solely in-frame clones and lacks some. The sample contains about 120,000 clones, 80% to 90% of which appear only once. The germline CDR1 and CDR2 sequences are SGHAT and FQDESV (reference sequence). This CDR3 is 14 amino acids long. The junction had 3 bases not matched to a gene; V was cut back by 3 bases and J by 5 bases. The data were taken from a study of T cell responses to AZD1222 COVID-19 vaccine. Whole-study results and caveats: Seropositive at baseline were only a handful of AZD1222 recipients. There were repertoire samples only from the period after the peak T cell response. The CD4 TCRs associated with vaccination extended across spike and predominated at 160-218 and 743-854.

Here the sequenced sample was peripheral blood, taken on day 0 of MenACWY control vaccination. The receptor was derived from an adult in good health. The chain uses TRBV11-1 and TRBJ2-2; 7 bases match TRBD1. The CDR3 region is CASSFTTGTGELFF. The CDR3 coding sequence is TGTGCCAGCAGCTTCACGACAGGGACCGGGGAGCTGTTTTTT.